Each of the 23 T cell receptor beta chains below was sequenced from the same sample in a study of blood T cell repertoires in COVID-19. Clones were sequenced by immunoSEQ multiplex PCR, and TCRdb holds only the in-frame ones, with some missing. The table has hundreds of thousands of clones, 87% seen once. The sample consisted of PBMCs or T cells enriched from blood (not recorded which). These receptors were obtained from a woman aged 18-29 years with acute COVID-19.

The chain combines TRBV9 with TRBJ2-1; D unresolved. Germline lookup yields CDR1 SGDLS and CDR2 YYNGEE. CDR3 length equals 13 residues. V shed 0 bases and J shed 4 bases, with 5 bases lying between them. The CDR3 DNA sequence: TGTGCCAGCAGCGTAGAACTGTACAATGAGCAGTTCTTC. Protein sequence: CASSVELYNEQFF.

This clone showed up just a few times. The chain employs TRBV5-1 and TRBJ1-4; no firm D call. CDR1 and CDR2 (germline): SGHRS, YFSETQ. V was cut by 6 bases and J by 6 bases, with 18 bases left in between. The CDR3 sequence is 15 residues long. Here the CDR3 DNA reads TGCGCCAGCACCATCGACGGCGGGAATGATGAAAAACTGTTTTTT. The encoded protein is CASTIDGGNDEKLFF.

The chain has TRBV2 and TRBJ2-5, with D possibly TRBD1 on 6 matching bases. Germline CDR1 reads SNHLY; CDR2 reads FYNNEI. The V gene lost 1 base and the J gene lost 5 bases, with 11 bases spanning the gap. The CDR3 extends over 14 amino acids. CDR3 protein: CASSEVGQGETQYF. The CDR3 nucleotides read TGTGCCAGCAGTGAAGTCGGCCAGGGGGAGACCCAGTACTTC.

V and J are TRBV19 and TRBJ1-3; 9 bases line up with TRBD1. This CDR3 is built from 15 residues. The junction had 4 bases not matched to a gene; V was cut back by 7 bases and J by 0 bases. Germline V gives CDR1 LNHDA, CDR2 SQIVND (reference sequence). This chain's CDR3 is CASTGDRVSGNTIYF. CDR3 in DNA: TGTGCCAGTACCGGGGACAGGGTCTCTGGAAACACCATATATTTT.

The chain employs TRBV4-1 and TRBJ1-1; D gene ambiguous. The CDR3 extends over 13 amino acids. The V gene lost 0 bases and the J gene lost 11 bases, with 13 bases spanning the gap. Germline CDR1 reads MGHRA; CDR2 reads YSYEKL. This CDR3 is CASSQEPGGSAFF. Here the CDR3 DNA reads TGCGCCAGCAGCCAAGAACCCGGAGGTAGCGCTTTCTTT.

This chain connects TRBV19 to TRBJ1-1; tentative D call: TRBD1 (5 bases). V was pared by 10 bases and J by 5 bases, with 17 bases between. The germline CDR1 and CDR2 sequences are LNHDA and SQIVND (reference sequence). The CDR3 has 13 amino acids. The CDR3 sequence: CATLGGARTEAFF. In DNA form, the CDR3 reads TGTGCCACCCTGGGAGGGGCGCGGACTGAAGCTTTCTTT.

This sequence joins TRBV24-1 and TRBJ2-1, with 9 bases lining up with TRBD2. CDR1 is KGHDR, CDR2 SFDVKD, per germline. There are 16 residues in the CDR3. The trim removed 1 base at V and 6 bases at J, leaving 6 bases unmatched. CDR3 DNA: TGTGCCACCAGTGATTTAGGCGGGAGGGATGGCAATGAGCAGTTCTTC. It yields the protein CATSDLGGRDGNEQFF.

The V gene is TRBV3-1 (or the pseudogene TRBV3-2), the J gene TRBJ2-3, with 12 bases that match TRBD2. CDR1 and CDR2 from the germline V gene are LGHDT and YNNKEL (reference sequence). This CDR3 region has 17 residues. V shed 1 base, J shed 2 bases, and the junction held 4 bases outside the gene matches. The CDR3 is CASSQGLAGALTDTQYF. Written as DNA, the CDR3 is TGTGCCAGCAGCCAAGGACTAGCGGGGGCCCTCACAGATACGCAGTATTTT.

This sequence joins TRBV4-2 and TRBJ1-2; TRBD1 matches at 9 bases. The length of the CDR3 is 15 residues. CDR1 is LGHNA and CDR2 is YNFKEQ in the germline V gene. J gave up 4 bases and V 5 bases, and 8 bases lay outside the gene matches. CDR3 in DNA: TGTGCCAGCAGCGAGCTACAGGGGGCTGGCTATGGCTACACCTTC. It is translated as CASSELQGAGYGYTF.

The chain recombines TRBV28 with TRBJ1-5; D gene uncertain. The CDR3 is made up of 15 amino acids. From germline, CDR1 is MDHEN and CDR2 SYDVKM. Trimming took off 4 bases at V and 7 bases at J, with 17 bases between the two ends. CDR3 nucleotides: TGTGCCAGCAGTTCCCATTCCGGGGTAAGACAGCCCCAGCATTTT. This translates into CASSSHSGVRQPQHF.

This chain links TRBV7-2 with TRBJ2-7; 7 bases line up with TRBD1. V lost 5 bases and J lost 2; bases outside the gene matches: 9. The germline gives CDR1 SGHTA, CDR2 FQGNSA. The CDR3 sequence is 15 residues long. The CDR3 loop is CASSVTGTAPYEQYF. CDR3 bases: TGTGCCAGCAGCGTCACCGGGACAGCTCCCTACGAGCAGTACTTC. The whole variable domain, remainder taken from reference TRBV7-2 and TRBJ2-7, is GAGVSQSPSNKVTEKGKDVELRCDPISGHTALYWYRQSLGQGLEFLIYFQGNSAPDKSGLPSDRFSAERTGGSVSTLTIQRTQQEDSAVYLCASSVTGTAPYEQYFGPGTRLTVT.

V usage is TRBV28 and J usage is TRBJ1-2, with D possibly being TRBD1 (6 bases). V lost 4 bases and J lost 2, with 8 bases in between. This CDR3 comprises 13 residues. The germline V gene encodes CDR1 MDHEN and CDR2 SYDVKM. CDR3 protein: CASSYRENYGYTF. In DNA, the CDR3 is TGTGCCAGCAGTTACAGGGAGAACTATGGCTACACCTTC.

The J gene is TRBJ1-1, the V gene TRBV2; D is possibly TRBD1 (5 bases). The V end lost 9 bases, the J end lost 0 bases, and 20 bases lay between the germline ends. The CDR3 contains 16 residues. CDR1 and CDR2 from the germline V gene are SNHLY and FYNNEI. The CDR3 reads CASQLGGVGMNTEAFF. Written as DNA, the CDR3 is TGTGCCAGTCAATTGGGGGGGGTCGGAATGAACACTGAAGCTTTCTTT. Full variable domain (missing parts from reference TRBV2 and TRBJ1-1): EPEVTQTPSHQVTQMGQEVILRCVPISNHLYFYWYRQILGQKVEFLVSFYNNEISEKSEIFDDQFSVERPDGSNFTLKIRSTKLEDSAMYFCASQLGGVGMNTEAFFGQGTRLTVV.

V and J are TRBV19 and TRBJ1-3; TRBD1 matches 12 bases. The CDR3 has 16 residues. J was trimmed by 2 bases and V by 6 bases; bases with no gene match: 5. The germline V gene has CDR1 LNHDA and CDR2 SQIVND (reference sequence). CDR3: CASRKGQGAPGNTIYF. The CDR3 DNA reads TGTGCCAGTAGGAAGGGACAGGGGGCTCCTGGAAACACCATATATTTT.

This clone was picked up a small number of times. The V and J genes are TRBV27 and TRBJ1-6; TRBD1 might be the D (5 bases). Germline V gives CDR1 MNHEY, CDR2 SMNVEV (reference sequence). The V gene lost 8 bases and the J gene lost 6 bases, with 17 bases spanning the gap. This CDR3 has 15 amino acids. The DNA for the CDR3 is TGTGCCAGCGCGAGCCAGACAGTATTTAATTCACCCCTCCACTTT. Protein: CASASQTVFNSPLHF.

This chain links TRBV15 with TRBJ2-2; maybe TRBD2 (6 bases). Looked up from germline, CDR1 is LNHNV and CDR2 is YYDKDF (reference sequence). Trimming cost V 1 base and J 3 bases, with 6 bases left between them. The CDR3 contains 14 residues. The CDR3 reads CATSRGGDTGELFF. CDR3 nucleotide sequence: TGTGCCACCAGCAGAGGGGGGGACACCGGGGAGCTGTTTTTT.

The rearrangement uses TRBV29-1 and TRBJ2-1; TRBD2 matches 8 bases. V dropped 7 bases and J dropped 4; count of bases not matched to a gene: 15. Germline CDR1 reads SQVTM; CDR2 reads ANQGSEA. This CDR3 is built from 16 residues. The CDR3, as DNA: TGCAGCGCCTACCCCCGGGGGGGGGCGGGGTACAATGAGCAGTTCTTC. Amino acid sequence: CSAYPRGGAGYNEQFF.

This chain uses TRBV28 with TRBJ2-7, with D possibly TRBD1 on 5 matching bases. V was clipped by 8 bases and J by 1 base, with 12 bases between them. Germline V lookup: CDR1 MDHEN, CDR2 SYDVKM. The CDR3 is 13 amino acids. The CDR3 here is CASSPGWSYEQYF. The CDR3 DNA is TGTGCCAGCTCCCCAGGGTGGTCCTACGAGCAGTACTTC.

CDR3 DNA: TGTGCCAGCAGTTTAAATGGGGCTGGCTACACCTTC. Translation gives CASSLNGAGYTF. J is TRBJ1-2 and V is TRBV28, with D tentatively TRBD1 (5 bases). The ends were cut back, 2 bases at V and 7 bases at J, with 8 bases in the middle. This CDR3 is built from 12 residues. Germline lookup yields CDR1 MDHEN and CDR2 SYDVKM.

The gene calls are TRBV9 and TRBJ1-6, with D tentatively TRBD1 (5 bases). The V gene lost 2 bases and the J gene lost 5 bases, with 8 bases spanning the gap. In germline, CDR1 is SGDLS, CDR2 YYNGEE. This CDR3 has 14 residues. The CDR3 nucleotides read TGTGCCAGCAGCGTTGACAGAGATAATTCACCCCTCCACTTT. Its protein is CASSVDRDNSPLHF.

This chain joins TRBV10-3 and TRBJ1-6, with D possibly matching TRBD1 (5 bases). The V end lost 7 bases, the J end lost 5 bases, and 9 bases lay between the germline ends. From germline, CDR1 is ENHRY and CDR2 SYGVKD. This CDR3 spans 13 amino acids. CDR3: CAIKGIHNSPLHF. The CDR3, as DNA: TGTGCCATCAAGGGGATCCATAATTCACCCCTCCACTTT.

Points on this clone: The junction departs from the called germline gene at one end, perhaps through a read error. The chain recombines TRBV7-7 with TRBJ2-5, with 9 bases identical to TRBD2. The germline V gene has CDR1 SSHAT and CDR2 FNYEAQ (reference sequence). The CDR3 has 15 residues. The CDR3 here is CASSLTTSGQETQYF. The CDR3 DNA is TGTGCTAGCAGCCTCACGACTAGCGGCCAAGAGACCCAGTACTTC. Based on the CDR3 plus reference TRBV7-7 and TRBJ2-5, the full variable domain is GAGVSQSPRYKVTKRGQDVTLRCDPISSHATLYWYQQALGQGPEFLTYFNYEAQPDKSGLPSDRFSAERPEGSISTLTIQRTEQRDSAMYRCASSLTTSGQETQYFGPGTRLLVL.

The chain links TRBV19 to TRBJ1-1; D is unresolved. The CDR3 is 13 amino acids. The germline CDR1 and CDR2 sequences are LNHDA and SQIVND (reference sequence). V gave up 5 bases and J gave up 1 base, with 8 bases separating them. CDR3 residues: CASSRVPNTEAFF. The CDR3, as DNA: TGTGCCAGTAGTCGGGTTCCGAACACTGAAGCTTTCTTT.